Listed below are T cell receptor beta chains from one sample, sequenced in a study of T cell repertoires in cytomegalovirus infection. MiXCR was run by TCRdb on the reads, yielding one entry per CDR3 protein. The table records under 800,000 distinct CDR3 sequences, less than 25% of them present only once. The sequenced material came from CD8+ T cells from PBMCs. The receptor set was obtained from a human donor in good health (CMV status not recorded). Some clones in this sample may be carry-over from other donors' samples. CDR3s include the opening cysteine and the closing phenylalanine or tryptophan. D genes are given only for firm matches. Some rows mark clone size as missing; the rest say once, few, many or name a class of expanded clone.

few	.	TRBV2	TRBJ2-4	TGTGCCAGCAATTTGGGAGGACTAGCCAAAAACATTCAGTACTTC	CASNLGGLAKNIQYF
many	.	TRBV7-9	TRBJ2-3	TGTGCCAGCAGCCTAGGACAGAGCACAGATACGCAGTATTTT	CASSLGQSTDTQYF
many	TRBD2	TRBV7-8	TRBJ2-3	TGTGCCAGCAGCTGGGGGGGTAGCGGTGCCACAGATACGCAGTATTTT	CASSWGGSGATDTQYF
few	TRBD1	TRBV24-1	TRBJ2-3	TGTGCCACCAGTGATTTGAGGACAGGGGAGGATACGCAGTATTTT	CATSDLRTGEDTQYF
.	.	TRBV14	TRBJ2-7	TGTGCCAGCAGCCAAGTCGACAGGACATTTCCCTACGAGCAGTACTTC	CASSQVDRTFPYEQYF
many	.	TRBV7-8	TRBJ2-4	TGTGCCAGCAGCCCAGGTGGACCTAAAAACATTCAGTACTTC	CASSPGGPKNIQYF
many	.	TRBV29-1	TRBJ1-1	TGCAGCGTTTTTGCGGGCGTAGGGACTGAAGCTTTCTTT	CSVFAGVGTEAFF
few	.	TRBV20-1	TRBJ1-1	TGCAGTGCTAGAGCCAGACAGGACATTGAAGCTTTCTTT	CSARARQDIEAFF
few	.	TRBV9	TRBJ1-6	TGTGCCAGCAGCGTTAGGGGGAATTCACCCCTCCACTTT	CASSVRGNSPLHF
few	TRBD1	TRBV15	TRBJ1-2	TGTGCCACCAGCGGCACCGGGACAGGGGACTCTAACTATGGCTACACCTTC	CATSGTGTGDSNYGYTF
few	TRBD1	TRBV28	TRBJ2-7	TGTGCCAGCAGTTTAGCGCCGGGACAGGGAACCTACGAGCAGTACTTC	CASSLAPGQGTYEQYF
.	.	TRBV7-9	TRBJ2-1	TGTGCCAGCACCTCTTGGCAGGGGATATACAATGAGCAGTTCTTC	CASTSWQGIYNEQFF
many	TRBD1	TRBV7-3	TRBJ1-1	TGTGCCAGCAAAGGGACAGGGGACACTGAAGCTTTCTTT	CASKGTGDTEAFF
few	.	TRBV5-6	TRBJ2-1	TGTGCCAGCAGCTTGAGGAGGGGCGGGATCTTC	CASSLRRGGIF
.	TRBD1	TRBV6-2/TRBV6-3	TRBJ2-1	TGTGCCAGCAGTTACCAGACAGGGTTTGGCGAGCAGTTCTTC	CASSYQTGFGEQFF
many	.	TRBV7-8	TRBJ2-1	TGTGCCAGCATCGCCGGGACTTTCTCCTACAATGAGCAGTTCTTC	CASIAGTFSYNEQFF
many	TRBD2	TRBV7-6	TRBJ2-1	TGTGCCAGCAGCTTAGGCGGGGGGCCGCAAAACAATGAGCAGTTCTTC	CASSLGGGPQNNEQFF
many	TRBD2	TRBV7-2	TRBJ2-3	TGTGCCAGCAGCCTTAGCGGGGGTGGAGGCACAGATACGCAGTATTTT	CASSLSGGGGTDTQYF
few	.	TRBV28	TRBJ2-1	TGTGCCAGCAGTTTGAAGACTACCTTCGGGAATGAGCAGTTCTTC	CASSLKTTFGNEQFF
.	.	TRBV7-9	TRBJ2-1	TGTGCCAGCAGCCCGTCTTTTGGCAGGGACAATGAGCAGTTCTTC	CASSPSFGRDNEQFF
.	.	TRBV6-2/TRBV6-3	TRBJ2-1	TGTGCCAGCAGTTACTCGAGGTGGGGGAGGATCTACAATGAGCAGTTCTTC	CASSYSRWGRIYNEQFF
.	TRBD1	TRBV6-2/TRBV6-3	TRBJ1-1	TGTGCCAGCAGAGAGGACAGGAGGGGCACTGAAGCTTTCTTT	CASREDRRGTEAFF
many	.	TRBV7-9	TRBJ2-2	TGTGCCAGCAGCGCCGTTGGGGTCGGGGAGCTGTTTTTT	CASSAVGVGELFF
.	TRBD1	TRBV28	TRBJ1-5	TGTGCCGCAGTGAGGGACAGCTATAGCAATCAGCCCCAGCATTTT	CAAVRDSYSNQPQHF
.	.	TRBV7-8	TRBJ2-5	TGTGCCAGCAAAAATCCCCCCCAGTTCCAAGAGACCCAGTACTTC	CASKNPPQFQETQYF
.	TRBD1	TRBV7-9	TRBJ2-7	TGTGCCAGCAGCTTAAAGGGACAGGGGCCCTACGAGCAGTACTTC	CASSLKGQGPYEQYF
few	.	TRBV20-1	TRBJ2-2	TGCAGTGCTCCACGTCCCATACCCCCCACCGGGGAGCTGTTTTTT	CSAPRPIPPTGELFF
.	TRBD2	TRBV3-1	TRBJ2-5	TGTGCCAGCAGCCAAGATCGGACTAGCGGGGGAGAGACCCAGTACTTC	CASSQDRTSGGETQYF
many	TRBD2	TRBV7-6	TRBJ2-3	TGTGCCAGCACCCAGACTAGCGTCGTCACAGATACGCAGTATTTT	CASTQTSVVTDTQYF
many	.	TRBV20-1	TRBJ2-3	TGCAGTGCTAGAGGGACTGGCACAGATACGCAGTATTTT	CSARGTGTDTQYF
.	TRBD1	TRBV20-1	TRBJ2-1	TGCAGTGCGCCGACAGGGTACTCCTACAATGAGCAGTTCTTC	CSAPTGYSYNEQFF
many	.	TRBV7-8	TRBJ2-5	TGTGCCAGCAGCTTAGACAGTCGAGCGTTGGGAGAGACCCAGTACTTC	CASSLDSRALGETQYF
few	.	TRBV2	TRBJ2-7	TGTGCCAGCAGTGAGTATCAGCTGGCCTACGAGCAGTACTTC	CASSEYQLAYEQYF
many	.	TRBV7-8	TRBJ2-5	TGTGCCAGCAGCTTAGAGGGCACAGCGGAGACCCAGTACTTC	CASSLEGTAETQYF
few	.	TRBV7-3	TRBJ2-5	TGTGCCAGCAGCGGCCCGACAGGACCTCAAGAGACCCAGTACTTC	CASSGPTGPQETQYF
.	.	TRBV2	TRBJ1-1	TGTGCCAGCAGTGACCCGGGGTCGGACACTGAAGCTTTCTTT	CASSDPGSDTEAFF
many	.	TRBV12-3/TRBV12-4	TRBJ2-2	TGTGCCAGCAGTCCTCGGACTAAATGGGCCGGGGAGCTGTTTTTT	CASSPRTKWAGELFF
.	TRBD1	TRBV6-2/TRBV6-3	TRBJ2-6	TGTGCCAGCAGTTTCCTCAGGACAGGGGCTCCATCTGGGGCCAACGTCCTGACTTTC	CASSFLRTGAPSGANVLTF
few	.	TRBV29-1	TRBJ2-7	TGCAGCGTTGAAGATCACACCGGCACCGATTACGAGCAGTACTTC	CSVEDHTGTDYEQYF
.	.	TRBV6-2/TRBV6-3	TRBJ2-5	TGTGCCAGCAGCCTTCAAGAGATCCAGTACTTC	CASSLQEIQYF
few	.	TRBV20-1	TRBJ2-1	TGCAGTGTCGCAGACGTCGGGGCCGGATGGGAGCAGTTCTTC	CSVADVGAGWEQFF
few	.	TRBV9	TRBJ2-3	TGTGCCAGCAGCGTAAGGCGGACTTGGGATACGCAGTATTTT	CASSVRRTWDTQYF
many	TRBD2	TRBV7-8	TRBJ2-1	TGTGCCAGCAGCTTAGAGGGGACTAGCGTCTACAATGAGCAGTTCTTC	CASSLEGTSVYNEQFF
few	.	TRBV6-2/TRBV6-3	TRBJ2-1	TGTGCCAGCAGTTACTCGGAGGAGGGGGATGAGCAGTTCTTC	CASSYSEEGDEQFF
.	TRBD1	TRBV25-1	TRBJ1-2	TGTGCCAGCAGTGACCTGGGACAGGAACGAAACTATGGCTACACCTTC	CASSDLGQERNYGYTF
few	.	TRBV5-6	TRBJ2-1	TGTGCCAGCAGCTGGGGGACTCACAATGAGCAGTTCTTC	CASSWGTHNEQFF
many	TRBD2	TRBV6-5	TRBJ2-3	TGTGCCAGCAGTTACGCGGGGGGGGGCACAGATACGCAGTATTTT	CASSYAGGGTDTQYF
many	TRBD1	TRBV29-1	TRBJ2-2	TGCAGCGTCCTATTAAGGACAGGGGAAACCGGGGAGCTGTTTTTT	CSVLLRTGETGELFF
.	.	TRBV15	TRBJ1-5	TGTGCCACCAGCAGAGATCGGGGGTACAATCAGCCCCAGCATTTT	CATSRDRGYNQPQHF
many	.	TRBV6-1	TRBJ2-7	TGTGCCACCCCGGGCTGGAGCTCCTACGAGCAGTACTTC	CATPGWSSYEQYF
few	.	TRBV2	TRBJ2-7	TGTGCCAGCAGTGAAGCGCTACAGCGGTCCTACGAGCAGTACTTC	CASSEALQRSYEQYF
many	TRBD2	TRBV7-2	TRBJ2-3	TGTGCCAGCAGCGGGCGACTAGCGGGAAGATCAGATACGCAGTATTTT	CASSGRLAGRSDTQYF
once	TRBD1	TRBV6-4	TRBJ1-4	TGTGCCAGCAGCGAACTTGGGACAGGGGGTGAAAAACTGTTTTTT	CASSELGTGGEKLFF
.	.	TRBV19	TRBJ2-6	TGTGCCACCTCGAGGGTCGGGGCCAACGTCCTGACTTTC	CATSRVGANVLTF
.	TRBD1	TRBV29-1	TRBJ1-2	TGCAGCGTTGACGCAGGGGGCGCAAATGGCTACACCTTC	CSVDAGGANGYTF
.	TRBD1	TRBV28	TRBJ2-7	TGTGCCAGCAGACTAACAGGGGCGAGCGCCTACGAGCAGTACTTC	CASRLTGASAYEQYF